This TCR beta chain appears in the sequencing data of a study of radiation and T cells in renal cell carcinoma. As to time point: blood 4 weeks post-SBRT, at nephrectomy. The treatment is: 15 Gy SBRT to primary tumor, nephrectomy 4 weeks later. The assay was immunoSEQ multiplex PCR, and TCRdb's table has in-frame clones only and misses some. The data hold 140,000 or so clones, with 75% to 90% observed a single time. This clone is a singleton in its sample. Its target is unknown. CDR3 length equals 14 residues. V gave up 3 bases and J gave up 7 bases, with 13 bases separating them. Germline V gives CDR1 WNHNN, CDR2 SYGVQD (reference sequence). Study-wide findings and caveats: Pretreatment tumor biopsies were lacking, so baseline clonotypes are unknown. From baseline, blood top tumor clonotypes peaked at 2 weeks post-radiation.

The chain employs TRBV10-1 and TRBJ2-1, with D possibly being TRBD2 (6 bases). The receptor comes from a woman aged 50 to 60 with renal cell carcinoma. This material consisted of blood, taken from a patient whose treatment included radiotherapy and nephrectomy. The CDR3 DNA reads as TGCGCCAGCAGTGATTTAACGCGGGAAAATGAGCAGTTCTTC. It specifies CASSDLTRENEQFF.